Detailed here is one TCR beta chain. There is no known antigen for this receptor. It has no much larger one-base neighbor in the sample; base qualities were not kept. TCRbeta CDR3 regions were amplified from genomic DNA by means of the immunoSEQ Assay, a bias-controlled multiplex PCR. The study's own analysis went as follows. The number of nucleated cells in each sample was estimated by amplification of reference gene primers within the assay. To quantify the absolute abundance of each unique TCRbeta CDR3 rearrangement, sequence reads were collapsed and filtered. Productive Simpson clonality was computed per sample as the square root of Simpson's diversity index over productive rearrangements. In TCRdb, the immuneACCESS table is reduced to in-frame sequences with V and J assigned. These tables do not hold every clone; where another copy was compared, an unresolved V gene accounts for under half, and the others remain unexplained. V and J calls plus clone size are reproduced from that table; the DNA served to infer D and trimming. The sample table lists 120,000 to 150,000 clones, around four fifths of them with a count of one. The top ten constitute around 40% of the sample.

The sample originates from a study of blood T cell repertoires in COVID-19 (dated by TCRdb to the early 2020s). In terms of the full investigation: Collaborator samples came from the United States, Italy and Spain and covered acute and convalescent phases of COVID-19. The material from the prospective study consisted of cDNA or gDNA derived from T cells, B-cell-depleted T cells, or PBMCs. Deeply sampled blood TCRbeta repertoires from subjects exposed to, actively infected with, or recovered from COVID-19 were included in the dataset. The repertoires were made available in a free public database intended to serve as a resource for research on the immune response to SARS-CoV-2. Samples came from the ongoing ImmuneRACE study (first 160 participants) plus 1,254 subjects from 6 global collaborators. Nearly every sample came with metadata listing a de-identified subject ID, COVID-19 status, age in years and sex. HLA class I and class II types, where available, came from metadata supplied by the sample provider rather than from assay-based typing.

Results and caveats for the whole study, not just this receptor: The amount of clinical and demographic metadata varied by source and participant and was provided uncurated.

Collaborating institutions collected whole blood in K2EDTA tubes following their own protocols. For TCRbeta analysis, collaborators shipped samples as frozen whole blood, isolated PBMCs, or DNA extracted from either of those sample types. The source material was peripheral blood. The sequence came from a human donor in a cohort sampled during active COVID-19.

The CDR3 protein: CASGPGGLYGYTF. The nucleotides read TGTGCTAGTGGTCCCGGGGGTCTCTATGGCTACACCTTC. This receptor chain uses TRBV12-5 and TRBJ1-2, with TRBD1 perhaps the D gene, on 5 matching bases. Spanning cysteine to phenylalanine, the CDR3 consists of 13 amino acids. Here the CDR3 DNA is all that survives: 39 bases in frame from base 1. The V and J ends are trimmed by 5 bases and 4 bases, leaving 11 bases between them. The germline V gene specifies LGHNT as CDR1 and FRNRAP as CDR2.